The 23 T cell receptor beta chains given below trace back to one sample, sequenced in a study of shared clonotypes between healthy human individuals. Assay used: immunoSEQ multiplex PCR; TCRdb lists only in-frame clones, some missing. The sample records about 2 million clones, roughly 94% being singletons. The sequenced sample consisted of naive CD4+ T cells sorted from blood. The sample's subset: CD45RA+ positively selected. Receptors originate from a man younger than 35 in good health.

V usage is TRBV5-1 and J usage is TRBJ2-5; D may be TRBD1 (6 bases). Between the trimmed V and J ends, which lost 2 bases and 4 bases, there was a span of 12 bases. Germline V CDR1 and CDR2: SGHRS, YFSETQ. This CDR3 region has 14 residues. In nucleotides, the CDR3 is TGCGCCAGCAGCTTAAAGGGGGAAGGAGAGACCCAGTACTTC. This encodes CASSLKGEGETQYF.

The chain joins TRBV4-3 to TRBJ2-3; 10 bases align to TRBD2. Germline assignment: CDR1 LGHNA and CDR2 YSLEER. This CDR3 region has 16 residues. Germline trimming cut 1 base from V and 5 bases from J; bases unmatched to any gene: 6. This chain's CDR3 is CASSQVASGSGDTQYF. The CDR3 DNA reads TGCGCCAGCAGCCAAGTAGCTAGCGGGAGTGGAGATACGCAGTATTTT.

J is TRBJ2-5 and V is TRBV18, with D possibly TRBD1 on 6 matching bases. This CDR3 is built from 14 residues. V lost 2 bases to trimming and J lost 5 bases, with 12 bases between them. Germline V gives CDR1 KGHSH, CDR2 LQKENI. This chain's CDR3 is CASSPIGTHETQYF. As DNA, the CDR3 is TGTGCCAGCTCACCAATCGGGACACATGAGACCCAGTACTTC.

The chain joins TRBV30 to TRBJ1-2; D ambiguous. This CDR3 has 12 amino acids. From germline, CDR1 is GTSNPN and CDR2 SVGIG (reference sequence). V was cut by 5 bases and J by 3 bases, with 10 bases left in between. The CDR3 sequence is CAWRVGDYGYTF. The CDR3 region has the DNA TGTGCCTGGCGGGTGGGAGACTATGGCTACACCTTC. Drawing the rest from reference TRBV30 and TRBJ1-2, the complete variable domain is SQTIHQWPATLVQPVGSPLSLECTVEGTSNPNLYWYRQAAGRGLQLLFYSVGIGQISSEVPQNLSASRPQDRQFILSSKKLLLSDSGFYLCAWRVGDYGYTFGSGTRLTVV.

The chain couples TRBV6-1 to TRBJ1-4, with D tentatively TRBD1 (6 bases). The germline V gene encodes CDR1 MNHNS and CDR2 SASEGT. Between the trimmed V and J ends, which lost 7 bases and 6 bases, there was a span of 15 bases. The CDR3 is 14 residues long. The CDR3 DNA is TGTGCCAGCAACCGGGACAAAGCGTATGAAAAACTGTTTTTT. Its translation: CASNRDKAYEKLFF.

The CDR3 nucleotides are TGTGCCAGTAGTATAGACTCGTTGAACCTGGGCACAGATACGCAGTATTTT. Protein sequence: CASSIDSLNLGTDTQYF. The chain employs TRBV19 and TRBJ2-3; D gene ambiguous. Trimming took off 0 bases at V and 1 base at J, with 14 bases between the two ends. In germline, CDR1 is LNHDA, CDR2 SQIVND (reference sequence). This CDR3 contains 17 residues.

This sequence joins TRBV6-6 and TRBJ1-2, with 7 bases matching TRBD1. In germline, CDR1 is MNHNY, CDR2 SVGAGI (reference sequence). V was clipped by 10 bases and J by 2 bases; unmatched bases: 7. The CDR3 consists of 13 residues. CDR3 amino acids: CAILDRVNYGYTF. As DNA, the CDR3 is TGTGCCATCCTAGACAGGGTAAACTATGGCTACACCTTC.

DNA of the CDR3: TGTGCCAGCAGCCCTTGGGCTAGCGTTAACACCGGGGAGCTGTTTTTT. It yields the protein CASSPWASVNTGELFF. The chain joins TRBV7-2 to TRBJ2-2, with D perhaps matching TRBD2 (6 bases). Per the germline V gene, CDR1 is SGHTA and CDR2 is FQGNSA. V was trimmed by 5 bases and J by 2 bases, leaving 15 bases between them. The CDR3 has 16 amino acids.

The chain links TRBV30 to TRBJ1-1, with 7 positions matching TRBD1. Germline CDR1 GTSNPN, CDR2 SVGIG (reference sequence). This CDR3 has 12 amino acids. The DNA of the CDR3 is TGTGCTGCAGGACAGGTGAACACTGAAGCTTTCTTT. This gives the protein CAAGQVNTEAFF.

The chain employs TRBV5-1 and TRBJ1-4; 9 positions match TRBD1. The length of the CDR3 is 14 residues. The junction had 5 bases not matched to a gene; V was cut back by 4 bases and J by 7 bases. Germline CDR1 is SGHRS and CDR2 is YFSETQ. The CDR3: CASSLGTGSEKLFF. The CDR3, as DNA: TGCGCCAGCAGCCTAGGGACAGGGAGTGAAAAACTGTTTTTT. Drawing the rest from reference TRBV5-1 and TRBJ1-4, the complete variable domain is KAGVTQTPRYLIKTRGQQVTLSCSPISGHRSVSWYQQTPGQGLQFLFEYFSETQRNKGNFPGRFSGRQFSNSRSEMNVSTLELGDSALYLCASSLGTGSEKLFFGSGTQLSVL.

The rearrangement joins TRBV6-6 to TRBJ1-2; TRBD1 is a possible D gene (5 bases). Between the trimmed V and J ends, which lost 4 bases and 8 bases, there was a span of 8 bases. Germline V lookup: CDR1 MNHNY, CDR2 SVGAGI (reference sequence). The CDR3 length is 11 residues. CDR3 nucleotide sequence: TGTGCCAGCAGTTCCAGGGACGGCTACACCTTC. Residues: CASSSRDGYTF.

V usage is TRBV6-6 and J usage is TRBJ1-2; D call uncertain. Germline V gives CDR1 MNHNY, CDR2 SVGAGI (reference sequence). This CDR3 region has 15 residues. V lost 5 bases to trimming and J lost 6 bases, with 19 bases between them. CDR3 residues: CASSRWTGLEDGYTF. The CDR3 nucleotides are TGTGCCAGCAGTCGATGGACGGGCCTGGAGGATGGCTACACCTTC.

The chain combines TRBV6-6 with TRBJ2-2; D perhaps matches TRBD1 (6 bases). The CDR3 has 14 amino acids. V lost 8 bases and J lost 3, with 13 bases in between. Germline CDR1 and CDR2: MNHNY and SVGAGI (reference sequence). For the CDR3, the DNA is TGTGCCAGCGATAGGGGGACCCACACCGGGGAGCTGTTTTTT. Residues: CASDRGTHTGELFF.

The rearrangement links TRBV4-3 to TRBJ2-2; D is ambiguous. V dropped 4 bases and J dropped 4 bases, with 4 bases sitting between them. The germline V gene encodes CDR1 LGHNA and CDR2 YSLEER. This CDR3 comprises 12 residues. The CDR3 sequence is CASSPVTGELFF. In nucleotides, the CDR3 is TGCGCCAGCAGCCCGGTCACCGGGGAGCTGTTTTTT.

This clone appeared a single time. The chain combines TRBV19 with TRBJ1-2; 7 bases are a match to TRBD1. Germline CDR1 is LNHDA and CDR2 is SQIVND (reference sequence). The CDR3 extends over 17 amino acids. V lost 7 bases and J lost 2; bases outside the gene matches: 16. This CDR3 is CASTPVGGKTGNYGYTF. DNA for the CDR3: TGTGCCAGTACCCCCGTTGGGGGAAAGACAGGGAACTATGGCTACACCTTC.

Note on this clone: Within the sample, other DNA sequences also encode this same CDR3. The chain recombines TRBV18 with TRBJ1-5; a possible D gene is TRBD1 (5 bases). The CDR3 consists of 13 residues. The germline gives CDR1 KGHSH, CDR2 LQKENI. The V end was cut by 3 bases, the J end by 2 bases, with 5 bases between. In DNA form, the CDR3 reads TGTGCCAGCTCACCGGGGGGCAATCAGCCCCAGCATTTT. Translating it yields CASSPGGNQPQHF.

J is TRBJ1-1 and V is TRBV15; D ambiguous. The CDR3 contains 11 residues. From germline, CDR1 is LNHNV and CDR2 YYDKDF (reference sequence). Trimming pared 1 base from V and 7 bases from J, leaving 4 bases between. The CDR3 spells CATSRAGEAFF. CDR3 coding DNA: TGTGCCACCAGCAGAGCCGGTGAAGCTTTCTTT.

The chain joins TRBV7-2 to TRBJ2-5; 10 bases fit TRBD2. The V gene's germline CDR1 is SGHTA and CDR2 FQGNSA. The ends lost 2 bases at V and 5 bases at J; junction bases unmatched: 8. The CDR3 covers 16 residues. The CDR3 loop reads CASSLMGHSGRETQYF. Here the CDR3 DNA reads TGTGCCAGCAGCTTAATGGGGCATAGCGGGAGGGAGACCCAGTACTTC.

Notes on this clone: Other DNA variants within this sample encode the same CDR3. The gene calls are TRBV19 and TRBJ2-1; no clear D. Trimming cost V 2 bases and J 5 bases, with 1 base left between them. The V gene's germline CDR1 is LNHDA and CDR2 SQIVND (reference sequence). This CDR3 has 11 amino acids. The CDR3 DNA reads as TGTGCCAGTAGTATACACAATGAGCAGTTCTTC. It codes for CASSIHNEQFF.

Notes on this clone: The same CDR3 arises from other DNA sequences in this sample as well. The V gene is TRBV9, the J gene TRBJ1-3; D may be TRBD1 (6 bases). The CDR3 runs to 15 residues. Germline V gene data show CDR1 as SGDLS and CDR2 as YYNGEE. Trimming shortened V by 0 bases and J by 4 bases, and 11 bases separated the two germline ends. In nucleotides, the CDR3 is TGTGCCAGCAGCGTAGAAGGGGGGTCGGGAAACACCATATATTTT. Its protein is CASSVEGGSGNTIYF.

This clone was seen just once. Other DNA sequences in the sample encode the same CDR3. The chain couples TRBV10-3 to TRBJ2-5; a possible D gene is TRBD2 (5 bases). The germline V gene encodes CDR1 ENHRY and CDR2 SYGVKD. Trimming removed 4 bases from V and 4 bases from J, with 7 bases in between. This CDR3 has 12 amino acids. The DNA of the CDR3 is TGTGCCATCAGTGTCGAGGGAGAGACCCAGTACTTC. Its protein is CAISVEGETQYF.

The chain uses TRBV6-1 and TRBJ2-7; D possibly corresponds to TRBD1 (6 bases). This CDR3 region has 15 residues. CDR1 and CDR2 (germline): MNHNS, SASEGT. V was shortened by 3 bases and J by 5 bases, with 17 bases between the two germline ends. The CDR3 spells CASSESPQGSNEQYF. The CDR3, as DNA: TGTGCCAGCAGTGAGAGCCCTCAGGGGTCGAACGAGCAGTACTTC.

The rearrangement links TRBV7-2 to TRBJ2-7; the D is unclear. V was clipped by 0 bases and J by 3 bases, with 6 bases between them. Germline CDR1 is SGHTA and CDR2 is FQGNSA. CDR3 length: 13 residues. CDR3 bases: TGTGCCAGCAGCTTAGCCCACCACTACGAGCAGTACTTC. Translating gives CASSLAHHYEQYF. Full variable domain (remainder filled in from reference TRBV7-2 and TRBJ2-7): GAGVSQSPSNKVTEKGKDVELRCDPISGHTALYWYRQSLGQGLEFLIYFQGNSAPDKSGLPSDRFSAERTGGSVSTLTIQRTQQEDSAVYLCASSLAHHYEQYFGPGTRLTVT.